This entry lists 8 T cell receptor beta chains sequenced from one sample in a study of response to subunit inactivated influenza vaccine. TCRdb re-derived calls from the RT-PCR reads in MiXCR, one entry per CDR3 protein. The data show roughly 760,000 distinct CDR3 sequences, with 21% seen just once and 10% held by the top ten. The source was PBMCs from blood, collected around 5 days after vaccination. All receptors come from a man between 50 and 59 years old who received an inactivated influenza vaccine.

This clonotype was recorded a few times. V is TRBV4-3 and J is TRBJ2-7; 7 bases line up with TRBD2. Per the germline V gene, CDR1 is LGHNA and CDR2 is YSLEER. CDR3 length equals 16 residues. The ends lost 0 bases at V and 6 bases at J; junction bases unmatched: 11. The DNA for the CDR3 is TGCGCCAGCAGCCAAGATGTAGCGGGTATGATCTCCGAGCAGTACTTC. This translates into CASSQDVAGMISEQYF.

The chain is built from TRBV12-3 or TRBV12-4 and TRBJ2-7; 7 bases fit TRBD2. V was pared by 0 bases and J by 6 bases, with 5 bases of the junction left unmatched. The CDR3 contains 14 residues. CDR3 amino acids: CASSLAVGGSEQYF. The CDR3 DNA sequence: TGTGCCAGCAGTTTAGCGGTCGGCGGGAGCGAGCAGTACTTC.

The sample holds a few counts of this clonotype. This chain links TRBV27 with TRBJ2-7, with D perhaps assigned TRBD1 or TRBD2 (5 bases each). The V end lost 3 bases, the J end lost 5 bases, and 17 bases lay between the germline ends. Germline V CDR1 and CDR2: MNHEY, SMNVEV (reference sequence). This CDR3 spans 15 amino acids. The CDR3, as DNA: TGTGCCAGCAGTTTGACGGGACCCCCAATCCACGAGCAGTACTTC. Translation gives CASSLTGPPIHEQYF.

This clonotype was counted many times. This chain links TRBV5-1 with TRBJ2-1; D possibly corresponds to TRBD1 (6 bases). In germline, CDR1 is SGHRS, CDR2 YFSETQ. The CDR3 loop spans 14 amino acids. V was clipped by 3 bases and J by 7 bases, with 14 bases between them. The CDR3 bases are TGCGCCAGCAGCTCTTTACAGGGCATGAATGAGCAGTTCTTC. As protein: CASSSLQGMNEQFF. Full variable domain (missing parts from reference TRBV5-1 and TRBJ2-1): KAGVTQTPRYLIKTRGQQVTLSCSPISGHRSVSWYQQTPGQGLQFLFEYFSETQRNKGNFPGRFSGRQFSNSRSEMNVSTLELGDSALYLCASSSLQGMNEQFFGPGTRLTVL.

This clonotype was detected only once. The rearrangement links TRBV28 to TRBJ1-6; TRBD1 might be the D (6 bases). CDR3 length: 14 residues. Trimming pared 3 bases from V and 7 bases from J, leaving 10 bases between. Germline CDR1 and CDR2: MDHEN and SYDVKM. As DNA, the CDR3 is TGTGCCAGCAGTTTCACAGGGATGAATTCACCCCTCCACTTT. It encodes CASSFTGMNSPLHF.

The V call is TRBV27, the J call TRBJ1-6, with D hard to call. V was clipped by 6 bases and J by 0 bases, with 12 bases between them. There are 16 residues in the CDR3. The V gene's germline CDR1 is MNHEY and CDR2 SMNVEV (reference sequence). This CDR3 is CASSPGLSSYNSPLHF. The DNA of the CDR3 is TGTGCCAGCAGCCCCGGCTTAAGCTCCTATAATTCACCCCTCCACTTT.

This chain links TRBV5-1 with TRBJ1-2; D unresolved. Germline V CDR1 and CDR2: SGHRS, YFSETQ. Trimming stripped 6 bases from V and 4 bases from J, with 13 bases between. The CDR3 sequence is 13 residues long. This CDR3 is CASTLDLGYGYTF. CDR3 sequence (DNA): TGCGCCAGCACCCTGGACTTAGGCTATGGCTACACCTTC.

For this clonotype: This may arise from a read error, as a much more abundant clone is one base away. The CDR3 is CASSYRAAYEQYF. The CDR3 region has the DNA TGTGCCAGCAGTTACCGGGCTGCCTACGAGCAGTACTTC. This rearrangement joins TRBV6-2 or TRBV6-3 to TRBJ2-7; D call uncertain. Per germline, CDR1 MNHEY and CDR2 SVGEGT. This CDR3 is 13 amino acids long. Trimming shortened V by 2 bases and J by 2 bases, and 7 bases separated the two germline ends.